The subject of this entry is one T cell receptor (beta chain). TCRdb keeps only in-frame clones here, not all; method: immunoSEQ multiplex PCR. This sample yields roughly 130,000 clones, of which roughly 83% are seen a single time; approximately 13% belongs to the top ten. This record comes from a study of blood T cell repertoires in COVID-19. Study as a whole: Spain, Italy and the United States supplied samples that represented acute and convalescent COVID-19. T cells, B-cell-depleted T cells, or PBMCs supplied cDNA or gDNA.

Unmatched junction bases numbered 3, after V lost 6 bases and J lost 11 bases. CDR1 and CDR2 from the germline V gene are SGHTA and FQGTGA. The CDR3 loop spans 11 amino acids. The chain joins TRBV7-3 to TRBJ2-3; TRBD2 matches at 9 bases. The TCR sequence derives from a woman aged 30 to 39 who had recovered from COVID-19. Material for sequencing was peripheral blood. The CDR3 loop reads CASRRLAEQYF. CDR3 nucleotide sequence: TGTGCCAGCAGGAGACTAGCGGAGCAGTATTTT.